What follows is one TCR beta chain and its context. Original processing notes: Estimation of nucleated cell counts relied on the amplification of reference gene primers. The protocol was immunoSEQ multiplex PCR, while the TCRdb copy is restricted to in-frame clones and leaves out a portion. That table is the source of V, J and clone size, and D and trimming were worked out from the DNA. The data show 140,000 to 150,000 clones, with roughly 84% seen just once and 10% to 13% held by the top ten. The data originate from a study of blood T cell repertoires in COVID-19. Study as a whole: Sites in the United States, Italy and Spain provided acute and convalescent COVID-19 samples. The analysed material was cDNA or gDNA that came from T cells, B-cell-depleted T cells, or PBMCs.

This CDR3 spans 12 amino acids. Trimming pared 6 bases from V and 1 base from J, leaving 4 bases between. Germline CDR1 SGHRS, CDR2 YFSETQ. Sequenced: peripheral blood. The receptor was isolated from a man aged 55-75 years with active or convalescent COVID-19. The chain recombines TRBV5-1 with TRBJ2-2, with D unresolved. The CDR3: CASTRNTGELFF. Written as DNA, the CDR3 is TGCGCCAGCACGAGGAACACCGGGGAGCTGTTTTTT. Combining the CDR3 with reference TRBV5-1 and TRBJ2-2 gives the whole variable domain KAGVTQTPRYLIKTRGQQVTLSCSPISGHRSVSWYQQTPGQGLQFLFEYFSETQRNKGNFPGRFSGRQFSNSRSEMNVSTLELGDSALYLCASTRNTGELFFGEGSRLTVL.